This T cell receptor beta chain was recorded in a study of cytomegalovirus exposure and HLA in healthy donors. The wider study: An early release of data contained some 80 million unique TCRs, which came from HLA-typed donors. Overall study findings and caveats: Listed as cytomegalovirus-associated were approximately 160 TCR beta chains. Earlier analysis looked at TCR beta V segments, and most were productive about 90% or about 30% of the time. In a later analysis, specific HLA alleles were associated with around 17,000 TCR beta sequences at a 0.05 false discovery rate.

PCR employed 60 Vbeta and 13 Jbeta primers. This table comes from immunoSEQ multiplex PCR, and its TCRdb copy is limited to in-frame clones, with some not included. The table includes about 190,000 clones, about 87% detected once. Concerning this clone itself: Its specificity is unknown.

Germline assignment: CDR1 KGHSH and CDR2 LQKENI. This CDR3 has 14 amino acids. V gave up 3 bases and J gave up 4 bases, with 12 bases separating them. The clonotype was recovered from a man in his thirties or forties in good health and CMV-seronegative. The rearrangement links TRBV18 to TRBJ1-1; possibly TRBD1 for D (5 bases). Specimen: PBMCs. The CDR3 region is CASSPSQVFTEAFF. The CDR3 bases are TGTGCCAGCTCACCCTCACAGGTCTTCACTGAAGCTTTCTTT.